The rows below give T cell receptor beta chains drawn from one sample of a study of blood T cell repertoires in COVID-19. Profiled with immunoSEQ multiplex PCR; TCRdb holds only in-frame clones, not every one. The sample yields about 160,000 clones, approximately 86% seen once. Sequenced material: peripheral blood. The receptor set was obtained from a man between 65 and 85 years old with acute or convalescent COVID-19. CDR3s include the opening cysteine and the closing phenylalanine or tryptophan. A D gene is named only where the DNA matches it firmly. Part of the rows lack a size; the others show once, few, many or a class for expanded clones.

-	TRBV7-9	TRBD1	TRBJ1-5	CASSLGDSLNQPQHF	TGTGCCAGCAGCTTAGGGGACAGCCTCAATCAGCCCCAGCATTTT
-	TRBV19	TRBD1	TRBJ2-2	CASNPGTVGTGELFF	TGTGCCAGTAATCCCGGGACAGTTGGCACCGGGGAGCTGTTTTTT
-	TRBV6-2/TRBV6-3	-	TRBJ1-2	CASSYSITGLTSTF	TGTGCCAGCAGTTACTCGATCACAGGTCTGACGTCTACCTTC
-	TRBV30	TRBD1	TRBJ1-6	CAWNQGGRNSPLHF	TGTGCCTGGAATCAAGGGGGCCGTAATTCACCCCTCCACTTT
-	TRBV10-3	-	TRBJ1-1	CATTDGTLMNTEAFF	TGTGCCACAACCGACGGGACACTGATGAACACTGAAGCTTTCTTT
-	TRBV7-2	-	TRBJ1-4	CASSPRGGGFNEKLFF	TGTGCCAGCAGCCCCAGAGGCGGGGGCTTTAATGAAAAACTGTTTTTT
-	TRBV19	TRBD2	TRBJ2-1	CASSQRTSGRSEQFF	TGTGCCAGTAGTCAAAGGACTAGCGGGAGAAGTGAGCAGTTCTTC
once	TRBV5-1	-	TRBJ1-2	CASSFEVGYGYTF	TGCGCCAGCAGCTTCGAGGTCGGCTATGGCTACACCTTC
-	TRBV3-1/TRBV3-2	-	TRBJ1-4	CASSQDSRDF	TGTGCCAGCAGCCAAGATTCAAGAGATTTT
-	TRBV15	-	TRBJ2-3	CATSNPRGGGPTDTQYF	TGTGCCACCAGCAACCCCCGAGGAGGAGGCCCGACAGATACGCAGTATTTT
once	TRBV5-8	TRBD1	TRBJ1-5	CASSLVIGTDYSNQPQHF	TGTGCCAGCAGCTTGGTCATCGGGACAGACTATAGCAATCAGCCCCAGCATTTT
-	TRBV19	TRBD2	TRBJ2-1	CASSHGLAGNEQFF	TGTGCCAGTAGTCATGGACTAGCAGGCAATGAGCAGTTCTTC
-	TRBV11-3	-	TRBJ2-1	CASSSDIGEQFF	TGTGCCAGCAGCTCAGACATCGGTGAGCAGTTCTTC
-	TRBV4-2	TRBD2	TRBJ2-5	CASSQDPASGTETQYF	TGTGCCAGCAGCCAAGACCCAGCCAGCGGGACGGAGACCCAGTACTTC
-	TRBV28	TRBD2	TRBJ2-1	CASRPGLAGYPYEQFF	TGTGCCAGCAGGCCGGGACTAGCGGGGTACCCCTATGAGCAGTTCTTC
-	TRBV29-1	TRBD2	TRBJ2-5	CSVGPGSGRKETQYF	TGCAGCGTTGGTCCGGGGAGCGGGAGGAAAGAGACCCAGTACTTC
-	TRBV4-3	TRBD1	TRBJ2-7	CASSQTGSSYEQYF	TGCGCCAGCAGCCAGACAGGGTCCTCCTACGAGCAGTACTTC
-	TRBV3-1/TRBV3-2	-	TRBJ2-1	CASSQEGGPYPAKQFF	TGTGCCAGCAGCCAAGAAGGCGGGCCGTACCCCGCAAAGCAGTTCTTC
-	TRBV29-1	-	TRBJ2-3	CSVGDTGGADTQYF	TGCAGCGTGGGGGATACAGGGGGGGCGGATACGCAGTATTTT
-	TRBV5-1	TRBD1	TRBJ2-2	CASSGDRGLDTGELFF	TGCGCCAGCAGCGGAGACAGGGGGCTCGACACCGGGGAGCTGTTTTTT
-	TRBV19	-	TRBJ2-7	CASSIGDRSGDEQYF	TGTGCCAGTAGTATTGGGGACCGATCGGGGGACGAGCAGTACTTC
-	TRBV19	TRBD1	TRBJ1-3	CASSQDRRRNTIYF	TGTGCCAGTAGCCAGGACAGGAGGAGAAACACCATATATTTT
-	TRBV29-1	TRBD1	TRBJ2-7	CSVELAGGKDEQYF	TGCAGCGTTGAGTTGGCAGGGGGCAAGGACGAGCAGTACTTC
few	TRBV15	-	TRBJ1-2	CATSRESQGIVGYTF	TGTGCCACCAGCAGAGAATCACAGGGCATAGTCGGCTACACCTTC
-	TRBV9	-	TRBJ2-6	CASSRSQSGGANVLTF	TGTGCCAGCAGCAGATCACAGAGCGGTGGGGCCAACGTCCTGACTTTC
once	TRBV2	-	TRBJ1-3	CASSEHGGSGNTIYF	TGTGCCAGCAGTGAACACGGTGGCTCTGGAAACACCATATATTTT
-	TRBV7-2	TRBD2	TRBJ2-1	CASSLGGGTSLFF	TGTGCCAGCAGCTTAGGAGGTGGGACTAGCCTCTTCTTC
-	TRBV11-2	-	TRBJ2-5	CASSLVGGSETQYF	TGTGCCAGCAGCTTAGTAGGGGGTTCGGAGACCCAGTACTTC
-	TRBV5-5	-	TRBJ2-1	CASSLGGNEQFF	TGTGCCAGCAGCTTGGGAGGGAATGAGCAGTTCTTC
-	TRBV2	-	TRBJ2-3	CASSEGRGVRGDTQYF	TGTGCCAGCAGTGAAGGGAGGGGAGTAAGGGGAGATACGCAGTATTTT
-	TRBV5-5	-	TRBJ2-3	CASSWRGEVTDTQYF	TGTGCCAGCAGCTGGCGCGGGGAGGTTACAGATACGCAGTATTTT
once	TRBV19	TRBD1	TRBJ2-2	CASSAGQVAGELFF	TGTGCCAGTAGTGCGGGACAGGTCGCCGGGGAGCTGTTTTTT
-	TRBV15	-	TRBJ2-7	CATSRGLEYEQYF	TGTGCCACCAGCAGAGGGCTTGAATACGAGCAGTACTTC
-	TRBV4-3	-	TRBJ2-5	CASSQDLSARGETQYF	TGCGCCAGCAGCCAAGACCTATCGGCCCGGGGAGAGACCCAGTACTTC
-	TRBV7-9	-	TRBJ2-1	CASSLAGAVNEQFF	TGTGCCAGCAGCTTAGCGGGAGCGGTGAATGAGCAGTTCTTC
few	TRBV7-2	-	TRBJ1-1	CASSLGEGTEAFF	TGTGCCAGCAGTCTAGGGGAGGGTACTGAAGCTTTCTTT
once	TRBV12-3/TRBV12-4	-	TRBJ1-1	CASRGQLLNGAFF	TGTGCCAGCAGAGGACAGCTCCTGAACGGAGCTTTCTTT
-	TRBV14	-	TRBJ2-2	CASSQEEGGELFF	TGTGCCAGCAGCCAAGAGGAGGGCGGGGAGCTGTTTTTT
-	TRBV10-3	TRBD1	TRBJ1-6	CAISESGRGESPLHF	TGTGCCATCAGTGAGTCGGGCAGGGGGGAATCACCCCTCCACTTT
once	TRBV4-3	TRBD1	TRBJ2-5	CASSQGPGTGPETQYF	TGCGCCAGCAGCCAAGGCCCCGGGACAGGACCGGAGACCCAGTACTTC
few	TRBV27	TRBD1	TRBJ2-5	CASRRGLQETQYF	TGTGCCAGCAGAAGGGGGCTCCAAGAGACCCAGTACTTC
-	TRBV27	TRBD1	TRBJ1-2	CASSPGGPSGYTF	TGTGCCAGCAGTCCAGGGGGACCCTCTGGCTACACCTTC
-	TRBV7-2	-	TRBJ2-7	CASSLNRDSEQYF	TGTGCCAGCAGCTTAAACAGGGATTCCGAGCAGTACTTC
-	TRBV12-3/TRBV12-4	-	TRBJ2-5	CASSFVGETQYF	TGTGCCAGCAGTTTCGTCGGAGAGACCCAGTACTTC
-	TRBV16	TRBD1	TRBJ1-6	CASSQLDRSSPLHF	TGTGCCAGCAGCCAATTGGACAGGTCTTCACCCCTCCACTTT
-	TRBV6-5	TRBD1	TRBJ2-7	CAASRTGGIYEQYF	TGTGCCGCAAGCCGGACAGGGGGAATCTACGAGCAGTACTTC
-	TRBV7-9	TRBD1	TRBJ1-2	CASSPLRGQEAFNYGYTF	TGTGCCAGCAGCCCACTAAGGGGACAGGAAGCGTTTAACTATGGCTACACCTTC
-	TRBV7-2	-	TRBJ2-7	CASTQDSWSYEQYF	TGTGCCAGCACCCAAGACAGTTGGTCCTACGAGCAGTACTTC
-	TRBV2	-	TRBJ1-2	CASSAGLTYYGYTF	TGTGCCAGCAGTGCTGGACTGACCTACTATGGCTACACCTTC
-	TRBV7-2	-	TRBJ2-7	CASSSYRGGYEQYF	TGTGCCAGCAGCTCATACAGGGGAGGCTACGAGCAGTACTTC
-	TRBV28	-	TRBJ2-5	CASSLEVQGGVETQYF	TGTGCCAGCAGTTTGGAGGTTCAGGGAGGCGTCGAGACCCAGTACTTC